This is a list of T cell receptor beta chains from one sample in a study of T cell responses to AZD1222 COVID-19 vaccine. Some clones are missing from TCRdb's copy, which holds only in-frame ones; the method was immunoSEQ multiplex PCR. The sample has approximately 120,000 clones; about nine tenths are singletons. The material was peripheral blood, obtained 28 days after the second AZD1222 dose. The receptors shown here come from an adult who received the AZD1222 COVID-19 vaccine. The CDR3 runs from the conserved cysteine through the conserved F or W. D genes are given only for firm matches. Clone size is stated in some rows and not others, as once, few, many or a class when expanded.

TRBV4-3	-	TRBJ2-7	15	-	CASSRGTAGSYEQYF	TGCGCCAGCAGCCGCGGGACAGCTGGCTCCTACGAGCAGTACTTC
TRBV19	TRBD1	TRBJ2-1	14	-	CATSDRDPRSEQFF	TGTGCCACCTCGGACAGGGACCCTCGGAGTGAGCAGTTCTTC
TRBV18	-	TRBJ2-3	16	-	CASSPPGYPRTDTQYF	TGTGCCAGCTCACCACCGGGCTACCCTCGCACAGATACGCAGTATTTT
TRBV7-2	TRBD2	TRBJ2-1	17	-	CASSPRATSGSNNEQFF	TGTGCCAGCAGCCCCCGAGCCACTAGCGGGAGTAACAATGAGCAGTTCTTC
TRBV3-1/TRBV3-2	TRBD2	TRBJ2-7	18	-	CASSPFQTGAGGSYEQYF	TGTGCCAGCAGCCCATTCCAGACGGGCGCGGGAGGAAGCTACGAGCAGTACTTC
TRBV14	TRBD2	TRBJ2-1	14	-	CASSQGDYYNEQFF	TGTGCCAGCAGCCAAGGGGACTACTACAATGAGCAGTTCTTC
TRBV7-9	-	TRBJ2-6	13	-	CARDLPGANVLTF	TGTGCCAGGGACCTCCCTGGGGCCAACGTCCTGACTTTC
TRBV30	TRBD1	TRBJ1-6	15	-	CAWSRDRGNNSPLHF	TGTGCCTGGAGCCGCGACAGGGGGAATAATTCACCCCTCCACTTT
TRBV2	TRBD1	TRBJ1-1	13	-	CASSGQGNTEAFF	TGTGCCAGCAGTGGACAGGGAAACACTGAAGCTTTCTTT
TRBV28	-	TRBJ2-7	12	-	CASSQGSYEQYF	TGTGCCAGCAGTCAGGGGTCCTACGAGCAGTACTTC
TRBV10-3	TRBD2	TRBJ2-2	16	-	CAISSRLATNTGELFF	TGTGCCATCAGTTCTAGACTAGCGACGAACACCGGGGAGCTGTTTTTT
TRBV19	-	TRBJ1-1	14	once	CASSIRRKNTEAFF	TGTGCCAGTAGTATCCGACGGAAGAACACTGAAGCTTTCTTT
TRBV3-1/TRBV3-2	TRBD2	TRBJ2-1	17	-	CASSQIKWTSGLNEQFF	TGTGCCAGCAGCCAAATAAAATGGACTAGCGGACTCAATGAGCAGTTCTTC
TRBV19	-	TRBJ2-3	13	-	CASRGQMADTQYF	TGTGCCAGTCGGGGACAAATGGCAGATACGCAGTATTTT
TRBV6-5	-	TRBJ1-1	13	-	CASSTGTNTEAFF	TGTGCCAGCAGTACCGGGACGAACACTGAAGCTTTCTTT
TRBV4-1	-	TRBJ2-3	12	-	CATQGETDTQYF	TGCGCCACCCAGGGCGAGACAGATACGCAGTATTTT
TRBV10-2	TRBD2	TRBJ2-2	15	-	CASSETSGRTGELFF	TGCGCCAGCAGTGAGACTAGCGGGAGAACCGGGGAGCTGTTTTTT
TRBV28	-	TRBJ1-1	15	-	CASSLLQGLVTEAFF	TGTGCCAGCAGTTTATTACAGGGTCTTGTCACTGAAGCTTTCTTT
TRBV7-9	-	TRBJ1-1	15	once	CASNGALLRDTEAFF	TGTGCCAGCAATGGGGCCCTATTACGAGACACTGAAGCTTTCTTT
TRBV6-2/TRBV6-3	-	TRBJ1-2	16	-	CASSHDRTPLNYGYTF	TGTGCCAGCAGTCATGACAGGACTCCACTTAACTATGGCTACACCTTC
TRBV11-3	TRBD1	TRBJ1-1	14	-	CASSSRDRGTEAFF	TGTGCCAGCAGCTCCCGGGACAGGGGCACTGAAGCTTTCTTT
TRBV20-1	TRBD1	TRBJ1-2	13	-	CSASTGGNYGYTF	TGCAGTGCGAGTACAGGGGGGAACTATGGCTACACCTTC
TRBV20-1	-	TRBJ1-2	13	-	CSASTATNYGYTF	TGCAGTGCTAGTACAGCAACTAACTATGGCTACACCTTC
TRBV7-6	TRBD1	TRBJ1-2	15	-	CASSLGTEAPYGYTF	TGTGCCAGCAGCTTGGGGACAGAGGCTCCTTATGGCTACACCTTC
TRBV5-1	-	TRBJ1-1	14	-	CASMSGQMNTEAFF	TGCGCCAGCATGTCAGGGCAGATGAACACTGAAGCTTTCTTT
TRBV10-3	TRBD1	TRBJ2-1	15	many	CAISVTGGVGNEQFF	TGTGCCATCAGTGTCACAGGGGGAGTCGGCAATGAGCAGTTCTTC
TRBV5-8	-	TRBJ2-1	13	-	CASRQGRAHEQFF	TGTGCCAGCAGGCAGGGACGGGCCCATGAGCAGTTCTTC
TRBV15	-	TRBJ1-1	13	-	CATSRARGTEAFF	TGTGCCACCAGCAGGGCCAGGGGAACTGAAGCTTTCTTT
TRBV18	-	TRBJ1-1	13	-	CASSSYREAEAFF	TGTGCCAGCTCATCGTACAGGGAGGCTGAAGCTTTCTTT
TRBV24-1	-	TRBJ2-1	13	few	CATSVPGNNEQFF	TGTGCCACCAGTGTGCCGGGGAACAATGAGCAGTTCTTC
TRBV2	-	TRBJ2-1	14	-	CASSEGLADNEQFF	TGTGCCAGCAGTGAAGGGCTAGCTGATAATGAGCAGTTCTTC
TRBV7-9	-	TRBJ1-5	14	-	CASSLDGYNQPQHF	TGTGCCAGCAGCCTTGACGGCTACAATCAGCCCCAGCATTTT
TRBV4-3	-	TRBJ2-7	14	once	CASSQSGTSGEQYF	TGCGCCAGCAGCCAATCGGGGACCTCGGGAGAGCAGTACTTC